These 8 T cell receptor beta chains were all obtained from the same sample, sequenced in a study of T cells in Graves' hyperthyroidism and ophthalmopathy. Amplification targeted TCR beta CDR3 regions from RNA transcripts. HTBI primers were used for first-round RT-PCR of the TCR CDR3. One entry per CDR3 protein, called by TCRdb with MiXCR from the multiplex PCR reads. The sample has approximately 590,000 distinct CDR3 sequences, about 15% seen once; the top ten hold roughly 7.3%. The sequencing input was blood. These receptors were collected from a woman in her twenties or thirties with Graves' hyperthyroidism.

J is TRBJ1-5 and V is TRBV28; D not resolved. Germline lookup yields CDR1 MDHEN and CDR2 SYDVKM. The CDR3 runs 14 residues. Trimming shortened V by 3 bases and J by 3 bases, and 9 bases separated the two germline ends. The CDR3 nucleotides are TGTGCCAGCAGTTTCCAGGCTTTCAATCAGCCCCAGCATTTT. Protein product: CASSFQAFNQPQHF.

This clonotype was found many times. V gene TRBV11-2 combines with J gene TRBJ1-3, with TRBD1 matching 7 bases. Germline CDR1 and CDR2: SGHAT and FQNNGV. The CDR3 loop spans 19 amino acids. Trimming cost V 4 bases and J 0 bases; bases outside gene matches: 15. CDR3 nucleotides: TGTGCCAGCAGCTCAACCGAGGGACAGCCCTCGAGCTCTGGAAACACCATATATTTT. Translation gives CASSSTEGQPSSSGNTIYF.

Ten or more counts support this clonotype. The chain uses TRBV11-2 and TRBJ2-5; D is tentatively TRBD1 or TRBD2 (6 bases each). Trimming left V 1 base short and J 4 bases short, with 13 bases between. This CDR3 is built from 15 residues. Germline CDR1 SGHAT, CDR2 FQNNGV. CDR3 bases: TGTGCCAGCAGCTTAGGTCCTAGGGGGGTAGAGACCCAGTACTTC. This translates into CASSLGPRGVETQYF.

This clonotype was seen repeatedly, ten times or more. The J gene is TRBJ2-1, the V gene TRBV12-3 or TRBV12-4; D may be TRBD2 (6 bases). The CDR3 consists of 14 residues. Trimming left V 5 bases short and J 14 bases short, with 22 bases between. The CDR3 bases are TGTGCCAGCAGTCCTTATCTCCAGACTAGTTTCGAGTTCTTC. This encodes CASSPYLQTSFEFF.

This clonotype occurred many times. CDR3 nucleotide sequence: TGTGCCAGCAGTTTATTAAGCAGGGTTAGTGAGTCCTACGAGCAGTACTTC. It yields the protein CASSLLSRVSESYEQYF. V is TRBV28 and J is TRBJ2-7; TRBD1 is a possible D gene (5 bases). CDR1 is MDHEN and CDR2 is SYDVKM in the germline V gene. The V and J ends lost 1 base and 1 base respectively, with 17 bases between them. The CDR3 has 17 amino acids.

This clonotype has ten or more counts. The CDR3 DNA reads TGTGCCAGCAGTTTACCGCTAGCGGGAGGTAGATACGAGCAGTACTTC. It translates to CASSLPLAGGRYEQYF. The genes are TRBV28 and TRBJ2-7; 11 bases match TRBD2. The V gene's germline CDR1 is MDHEN and CDR2 SYDVKM. The CDR3 has 16 residues. Trimming took 2 bases from V and 4 from J; bases not matched to a gene: 7. Based on the CDR3 plus reference TRBV28 and TRBJ2-7, the full variable domain is DVKVTQSSRYLVKRTGEKVFLECVQDMDHENMFWYRQDPGLGLRLIYFSYDVKMKEKGDIPEGYSVSREKKERFSLILESASTNQTSMYLCASSLPLAGGRYEQYFGPGTRLTVT.

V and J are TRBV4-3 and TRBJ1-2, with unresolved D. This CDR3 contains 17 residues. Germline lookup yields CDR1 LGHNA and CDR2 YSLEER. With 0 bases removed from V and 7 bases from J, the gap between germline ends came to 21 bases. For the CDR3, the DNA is TGCGCCAGCAGCCAAGATGACGCGGGTACCCCTCTCCGTGGCTACACCTTC. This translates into CASSQDDAGTPLRGYTF.

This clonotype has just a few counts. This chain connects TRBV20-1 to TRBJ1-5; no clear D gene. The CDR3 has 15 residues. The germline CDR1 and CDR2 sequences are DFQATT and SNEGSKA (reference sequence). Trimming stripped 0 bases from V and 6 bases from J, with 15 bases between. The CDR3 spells CSARDYRGPGQPQHF. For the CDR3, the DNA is TGCAGTGCTAGAGATTACCGGGGTCCGGGTCAGCCCCAGCATTTT.